These 5 T cell receptor beta chains were sequenced from one sample in a study of CD8 T cells in Susac syndrome. RNA amounts of roughly 0.5 to 1 ug underwent reverse transcription with random hexamers. TCRdb recomputed calls from the immunoSEQ multiplex PCR reads with MiXCR, one row per CDR3 protein. The sample carries 300,000 or so distinct CDR3 sequences, roughly 94% recorded once. What was sequenced was CD4+ T cells from PBMCs. Receptor source: a human donor with multiple sclerosis.

This chain connects TRBV11-1 to TRBJ2-3; 8 nucleotides line up with TRBD2. The V and J ends lost 5 bases and 5 bases, in that order; junction bases with no gene match: 12. Per the germline V gene, CDR1 is SGHAT and CDR2 is FQDESV (reference sequence). CDR3 length: 16 residues. The CDR3 region is CASSNLRGVEEDTQYF. Written as DNA, the CDR3 is TGTGCCAGCAGCAACTTGCGGGGGGTTGAGGAAGATACGCAGTATTTT. Combining the CDR3 with reference TRBV11-1 and TRBJ2-3 gives the whole variable domain EAEVAQSPRYKITEKSQAVAFWCDPISGHATLYWYRQILGQGPELLVQFQDESVVDDSQLPKDRFSAERLKGVDSTLKIQPAELGDSAMYLCASSNLRGVEEDTQYFGPGTRLTVL.

V usage is TRBV7-9 and J usage is TRBJ1-1; possibly TRBD1 for D (5 bases). Germline V gives CDR1 SEHNR, CDR2 FQNEAQ (reference sequence). The CDR3 loop spans 15 amino acids. Trimming took 8 bases from V and 2 from J, leaving 18 bases between them. The CDR3 DNA sequence: TGTGCCAGCGGCTCTTGGGAGACAGACAACACTGAAGCTTTCTTT. Encoded protein: CASGSWETDNTEAFF.

This rearrangement joins TRBV6-6 to TRBJ1-2; D call uncertain. Germline V gene lookup returns CDR1 MNHNY and CDR2 SVGAGI (reference sequence). This CDR3 has 13 amino acids. Trimming shortened V by 4 bases and J by 7 bases, and 13 bases separated the two germline ends. The CDR3 sequence: CASSFEGPFGYTF. The CDR3 DNA follows: TGTGCCAGCAGTTTCGAGGGCCCCTTTGGCTACACCTTC.

Here the CDR3 reads CASSQYGGRYQETQYF. As DNA, the CDR3 is TGTGCCAGCAGCCAATACGGCGGGAGGTACCAAGAGACCCAGTACTTC. The J gene is TRBJ2-5, the V gene TRBV3-1; TRBD2 agrees at 8 bases. The junction had 5 bases not matched to a gene; V was cut back by 2 bases and J by 0 bases. Germline V gene sequence: CDR1 LGHDT, CDR2 YNNKEL (reference sequence). The CDR3 consists of 16 residues.

As to this clonotype: One junction end does not reproduce the germline sequence, and a read error may be involved. The chain recombines TRBV3-1 with TRBJ1-2; 8 nucleotides match TRBD1. CDR1 is LGHDT and CDR2 is YNNKEL in the germline V gene (reference sequence). The CDR3 is made up of 12 amino acids. CDR3 loop: CASSQDWTGLAF. In DNA, the CDR3 is TGTGCCAGCAGCCAAGATTGGACAGGGCTTGCCTTC.